This paragraph reports one T cell receptor beta chain. The antigen is undetermined. This CDR3 is 14 amino acids long. Germline V gives CDR1 SQVTM, CDR2 ANQGSEA. Trimming removed 7 bases from V and 5 bases from J, with 19 bases in between. This sample was taken from a study of cytotoxic CD8 clonotypes in ibrutinib-treated CLL. Overall study: The patients, about a dozen relapsed/refractory and approximately 14 treatment-naive, included around 17 who were IGHV unmutated. Responses: about 25 partial, 2 complete; after median around 64 months, roughly 14 stayed remitted, around twelve progressed. Following treatment for a median roughly twelve months, range 6 to 36, response samples were then taken.

The method was immunoSEQ multiplex PCR; TCRdb's version includes in-frame clones alone and lacks a portion of them. The repertoire has fewer than 25,000 clones, 65% to 75% of them found once; the top ten carry 25% to 30%. Study-wide results and limits: Contraction or stability on treatment characterized the public clonotypes, which were uncommon.

Material: PBMCs, obtained after 24 months of ibrutinib treatment. This clonotype originated in a human donor with chronic lymphocytic leukemia. This rearrangement joins TRBV29-1 to TRBJ2-3; tentatively, D is TRBD1 or TRBD2 (5 bases each). Here the CDR3 reads CSAGSLRGVDTQYF. Written as DNA, the CDR3 is TGCAGCGCCGGGTCTTTACGGGGCGTAGATACGCAGTATTTT.